Below are 20 T cell receptor beta chains sequenced from a single sample in a study of T cell responses to AZD1222 COVID-19 vaccine (dated by TCRdb to the early 2020s). The time point label for this specimen denotes: about 28 days (+/-7) after the second vaccine dose. Libraries were constructed by the immunoSEQ multiplex PCR assay. Here the immuneACCESS table is served through TCRdb, limited to in-frame sequences with V and J called. Missing clones are a known gap in these copies; in checked studies unresolved V genes cover under half, and the rest lacks a known reason. The sample data list 75,000 to 85,000 clones, and around 88% of these were observed just once. Around a tenth of the sample rests with the top ten. The sequencing here drew on peripheral blood, taken 28 days after the second AZD1222 dose. The receptor source for this set is an adult who received the AZD1222 COVID-19 vaccine.

The gene calls are TRBV6-5 and TRBJ2-5, with D perhaps matching TRBD1 or TRBD2 (5 bases each). CDR1 is MNHEY, CDR2 SVGAGI, per germline. Between the trimmed V and J ends, which lost 6 bases and 1 base, there was a span of 15 bases. This CDR3 comprises 15 residues. CDR3 nucleotides: TGTGCCAGCAGACAGAACGGGGCGGGCCAAGAGACCCAGTACTTC. This codes for CASRQNGAGQETQYF.

The V and J genes are TRBV7-9 and TRBJ1-2; TRBD1 matches 8 bases. CDR3 size: 16 residues. Germline V gene sequence: CDR1 SEHNR, CDR2 FQNEAQ (reference sequence). V lost 7 bases and J lost 2; bases outside the gene matches: 12. The CDR3 DNA sequence: TGTGCCAGCATGGCAGCCGATCGGACAGGGAACTATGGCTACACCTTC. It translates to CASMAADRTGNYGYTF.

The J gene is TRBJ1-4, the V gene TRBV4-3, with TRBD1 matching over 10 bases. Germline trimming cut 4 bases from V and 7 bases from J; bases unmatched to any gene: 6. Germline CDR1 reads LGHNA; CDR2 reads YSLEER. The CDR3 has 15 amino acids. CDR3 protein: CASSLRDRGSEKLFF. As DNA, the CDR3 is TGCGCCAGCAGCCTCCGGGACAGGGGAAGTGAAAAACTGTTTTTT.

V usage is TRBV18 and J usage is TRBJ1-1, with no clear D. The CDR3 has 14 residues. Trimming took off 0 bases at V and 1 base at J, with 6 bases between the two ends. Germline values: CDR1 KGHSH, CDR2 LQKENI. CDR3 sequence reads: CASSPPGGNTEAFF. The CDR3 DNA reads TGTGCCAGCTCACCACCGGGCGGGAACACTGAAGCTTTCTTT.

The genes are TRBV27 and TRBJ2-7; D is possibly TRBD1 (6 bases). Trimming left V 1 base short and J 0 bases short, with 10 bases between. There are 15 residues in the CDR3. From germline, CDR1 is MNHEY and CDR2 SMNVEV (reference sequence). The chain's CDR3 is CASSLYGRGSYEQYF. In DNA, the CDR3 is TGTGCCAGCAGTTTATATGGCAGGGGCTCCTACGAGCAGTACTTC.

This rearrangement joins TRBV24-1 to TRBJ1-1; TRBD1 matches at 7 bases. The V and J ends lost 3 bases and 7 bases, in that order; junction bases with no gene match: 10. This CDR3 contains 15 residues. The germline gives CDR1 KGHDR, CDR2 SFDVKD. The CDR3 sequence is CATSDSGTANFEAFF. The CDR3 DNA reads TGTGCCACCAGTGATAGTGGGACAGCCAATTTTGAAGCTTTCTTT.

The chain is built from TRBV4-1 and TRBJ2-3; D is possibly TRBD2 (6 bases). The CDR3 is made up of 16 amino acids. Germline CDR1 is MGHRA and CDR2 is YSYEKL. Trimming pared 0 bases from V and 0 bases from J, leaving 10 bases between. CDR3: CASSQDRDLSTDTQYF. The CDR3 nucleotides read TGCGCCAGCAGCCAAGATCGGGACTTAAGCACAGATACGCAGTATTTT.

V and J are TRBV18 and TRBJ2-7; D call uncertain. Looked up from germline, CDR1 is KGHSH and CDR2 is LQKENI. The CDR3 runs to 13 residues. The V and J ends lost 0 bases and 6 bases respectively, with 9 bases between them. This CDR3 is CASSPPGRGEQYF. CDR3 coding DNA: TGTGCCAGCTCACCACCGGGTAGAGGCGAGCAGTACTTC.

The CDR3 bases are TGTGCCAGCAGTTTCAGGGATAAGGCCCAGCATTTT. It encodes CASSFRDKAQHF. This chain joins TRBV12-3 or TRBV12-4 and TRBJ1-5, with D perhaps TRBD1 (5 bases). The CDR3 is 12 residues long. V dropped 3 bases and J dropped 11 bases, with 11 bases sitting between them.

This chain links TRBV7-2 with TRBJ2-7; D may correspond to TRBD1 or TRBD2 (5 bases each). Germline assignment: CDR1 SGHTA and CDR2 FQGNSA. Trimming cost V 7 bases and J 3 bases, with 10 bases left between them. The CDR3 is 12 amino acids. CDR3 in DNA: TGTGCCAGCACCGGGACGAACTACGAGCAGTACTTC. Translated: CASTGTNYEQYF.

This clone was counted once. The genes are TRBV5-1 and TRBJ1-4; 7 nucleotides agree with TRBD1. This CDR3 has 16 residues. The germline CDR1 and CDR2 sequences are SGHRS and YFSETQ. V was pared by 4 bases and J by 2 bases, with 8 bases of the junction left unmatched. CDR3 in amino acids: CASSKRQGGTNEKLFF. The CDR3 DNA is TGCGCCAGCAGCAAACGACAGGGAGGGACTAATGAAAAACTGTTTTTT.

The chain links TRBV10-3 to TRBJ1-3, with D hard to call. Germline CDR1 ENHRY, CDR2 SYGVKD. V was clipped by 10 bases and J by 0 bases, with 7 bases between them. CDR3 length equals 12 residues. The CDR3 DNA reads as TGTGCCACCCATTTCTCTGGAAACACCATATATTTT. It specifies CATHFSGNTIYF.

The chain combines TRBV6-5 with TRBJ2-5; D remains ambiguous. Trimming removed 2 bases at V and 2 bases at J, with 12 bases between. The germline CDR1 and CDR2 sequences are MNHEY and SVGAGI. The CDR3 has 15 amino acids. The CDR3 spells CASSYQSPKQETQYF. For the CDR3, the DNA is TGTGCCAGCAGTTACCAGTCACCGAAACAAGAGACCCAGTACTTC.

Only one count was recorded for this clone. J is TRBJ2-7 and V is TRBV19; a possible D gene is TRBD2 (6 bases). V was pared by 5 bases and J by 8 bases, with 25 bases between. From germline, CDR1 is LNHDA and CDR2 SQIVND (reference sequence). The CDR3 is made up of 16 amino acids. The CDR3 coding sequence is TGTGCCAGTAGTCAATTCGCCGGGAGACCCGGGGAGCAGCAGTACTTC. Translated, it gives CASSQFAGRPGEQQYF.

The chain uses TRBV7-9 and TRBJ1-2; maybe TRBD1 (6 bases). Trimming stripped 0 bases from V and 2 bases from J, with 10 bases between. Germline assignment: CDR1 SEHNR and CDR2 FQNEAQ (reference sequence). CDR3 length equals 15 residues. The CDR3 DNA follows: TGTGCCAGCAGCTTAGCGCAGGGGCCCAACTATGGCTACACCTTC. As protein: CASSLAQGPNYGYTF.

This chain uses TRBV20-1 with TRBJ1-2, with a possible D match to TRBD1 (5 bases). CDR1 is DFQATT, CDR2 SNEGSKA, per germline (reference sequence). The CDR3 contains 9 residues. The V end was cut by 7 bases, the J end by 8 bases, with 8 bases between. CDR3 region: CSGREGYTF. As DNA, the CDR3 is TGCAGTGGCAGGGAGGGCTACACCTTC.

The rearrangement joins TRBV18 to TRBJ2-1, with TRBD2 as a possible D gene (6 bases). The CDR3 runs to 14 residues. In germline, CDR1 is KGHSH, CDR2 LQKENI. The V gene lost 5 bases and the J gene lost 9 bases, with 17 bases spanning the gap. The CDR3 DNA follows: TGTGCCAGCTCATACGGACCCCTGGAGGGTGAGCAGTTCTTC. Residues: CASSYGPLEGEQFF.

The V call is TRBV4-1, the J call TRBJ2-7; D is undetermined. Germline V lookup: CDR1 MGHRA, CDR2 YSYEKL. This CDR3 contains 14 residues. Trimming cost V 1 base and J 2 bases, with 9 bases left between them. The CDR3 reads CASSQGDKTYEQYF. In nucleotides, the CDR3 is TGCGCCAGCAGCCAAGGTGACAAAACCTACGAGCAGTACTTC.

This clone was seen once. The rearrangement links TRBV9 to TRBJ1-2; 7 nucleotides align to TRBD1. With 4 bases clipped from V and 7 bases from J, the junction kept 7 bases outside the gene matches. This CDR3 is 13 amino acids long. Germline CDR1 reads SGDLS; CDR2 reads YYNGEE. CDR3 amino acids: CASSLQDRPGYTF. CDR3 sequence (DNA): TGTGCCAGCAGCCTTCAGGACAGGCCTGGCTACACCTTC. The full variable domain, rest sourced from reference TRBV9 and TRBJ1-2, is DSGVTQTPKHLITATGQRVTLRCSPRSGDLSVYWYQQSLDQGLQFLIQYYNGEERAKGNILERFSAQQFPDLHSELNLSSLELGDSALYFCASSLQDRPGYTFGSGTRLTVV.

The V and J genes are TRBV7-9 and TRBJ1-1; 11 bases line up with TRBD1. Looked up from germline, CDR1 is SEHNR and CDR2 is FQNEAQ (reference sequence). The CDR3 is made up of 13 amino acids. The V and J ends lost 8 bases and 5 bases, in that order; junction bases with no gene match: 4. The CDR3 bases are TGTGCCAGCGGACAGGGGGCGGTGACTGAAGCTTTCTTT. It is translated as CASGQGAVTEAFF.